This T cell receptor beta chain was recovered during a study of cytomegalovirus exposure and HLA in healthy donors. Regarding the study as a whole: A later examination showed that TCR association rates differed by HLA locus, with DRB1 most and HLA-C fewest. Serostatus for CMV was the only available immune exposure information. It was taken for granted in presence/absence analyses that sequencing depth across donors was roughly uniform.

Remarks on this clone: Its antigen remains unknown.

The PCR ran on 60 Vbeta and 13 Jbeta primers. Data came from immunoSEQ multiplex PCR; TCRdb stores just in-frame clones and leaves some out. The sample lists fewer than 200,000 clones, 65% to 90% seen once, with more than 0.95% in the top ten. The CDR3 is 17 residues long. Germline CDR1 and CDR2: MNHEY and SMNVEV (reference sequence). J lost 0 bases, V lost 3 bases, and 9 bases had no gene match. The TCR comes from a girl aged 2 to 9 in good health and CMV-seropositive. The chain carries TRBV27 and TRBJ2-7; 9 positions match TRBD1. Specimen: PBMCs. The CDR3 sequence is CASSFSTGGTDSYEQYF. The CDR3 nucleotides read TGTGCCAGCAGTTTTTCGACAGGGGGAACCGACTCCTACGAGCAGTACTTC.